This T cell receptor (beta chain) was found in a study of T cells in localized non-small cell lung cancer. Study observations and caveats: Overall survival was longer when the density of T cells in the blood was higher.

With 5 bases removed from V and 4 bases from J, the gap between germline ends came to 12 bases. The germline V gene encodes CDR1 MRHNA and CDR2 SNTAGT. The CDR3 has 14 residues. TCRdb keeps only in-frame clones here, not all; method: immunoSEQ multiplex PCR. This table has 15,000 to 20,000 clones, about 80% appearing once. Points on this clone: Antigen unknown.

The chain has TRBV6-4 and TRBJ2-1, with D tentatively TRBD1 (5 bases). The starting material was peripheral blood, obtained before any cancer treatment. The receptor was isolated from a female donor over 55 with stage I lung adenocarcinoma. CDR3 sequence: CASSPDSFYNEQFF. CDR3 coding DNA: TGTGCCAGCAGTCCCGACAGTTTTTACAATGAGCAGTTCTTC.